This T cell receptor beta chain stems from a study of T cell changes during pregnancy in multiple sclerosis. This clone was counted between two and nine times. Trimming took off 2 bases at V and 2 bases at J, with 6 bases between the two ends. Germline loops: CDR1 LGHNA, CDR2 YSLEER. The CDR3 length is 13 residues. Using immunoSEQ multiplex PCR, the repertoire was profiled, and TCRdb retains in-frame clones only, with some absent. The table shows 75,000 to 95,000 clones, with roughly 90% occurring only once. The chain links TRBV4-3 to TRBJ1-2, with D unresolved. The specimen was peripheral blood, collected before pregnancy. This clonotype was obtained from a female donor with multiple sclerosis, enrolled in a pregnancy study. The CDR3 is CASSQTGNYGYTF. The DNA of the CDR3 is TGCGCCAGCAGCCAAACGGGGAACTATGGCTACACCTTC.